What follows are 5 T cell receptor beta chains derived from one specimen sequenced in a study of T-cell memory formation after mild COVID-19. TCRdb used MiXCR to reprocess the 5' RACE reads, holding one entry per CDR3 protein. Here the sample spans 250,000 to 350,000 distinct CDR3 sequences, roughly 15% being singletons. Material: PBMCs or a T cell subset sorted from them (not recorded which). The source is a young man who had mild COVID-19 (a few samples of this study predate the infection). Cell type and time point are not known.

The chain is built from TRBV4-3 and TRBJ2-7, with D perhaps TRBD1 (6 bases). CDR3 length: 14 amino acids. Trimming pared 1 base from V and 4 bases from J, leaving 11 bases between. CDR1 is LGHNA, CDR2 YSLEER, per germline. CDR3 amino acids: CASSQARTEYEQYF. The CDR3 nucleotides are TGCGCCAGCAGCCAAGCAAGGACAGAATACGAGCAGTACTTC.

This clonotype turned up a few times. The chain uses TRBV27 and TRBJ1-5; TRBD1 matches 9 bases. This CDR3 comprises 15 residues. Germline V gene lookup returns CDR1 MNHEY and CDR2 SMNVEV (reference sequence). The V segment lost 0 bases and the J segment 6 bases; nucleotides outside the gene matches: 3. CDR3 loop: CASSLSGTGIQPQHF. CDR3 coding DNA: TGTGCCAGCAGTTTATCAGGGACAGGGATTCAGCCCCAGCATTTT.

CDR3 residues: CASSPRGQLSSGNTIYF. DNA for the CDR3: TGTGCCAGCAGCCCGAGGGGACAGCTCAGCTCTGGAAACACCATATATTTT. The J gene is TRBJ1-3, the V gene TRBV7-6, with 7 bases fitting TRBD1. There are 17 residues in the CDR3. Germline loops: CDR1 SGHVS, CDR2 FNYEAQ. V shed 5 bases and J 0 bases; nucleotides not matched to a gene: 10.

This clonotype turned up a few times. V usage is TRBV4-1 and J usage is TRBJ1-6; D gene uncertain. Germline CDR1 MGHRA, CDR2 YSYEKL. CDR3 size: 14 residues. The V gene lost 1 base and the J gene lost 5 bases, with 6 bases spanning the gap. The CDR3 DNA follows: TGCGCCAGCAGCCAAGTGAGGGATAATTCACCCCTCCACTTT. Translation: CASSQVRDNSPLHF.

For this clonotype: An end of the junction differs from the germline gene, which may be a read error. The chain has TRBV18 and TRBJ2-5; maybe TRBD2 (5 bases). The CDR3 totals 15 residues. Germline CDR1 reads KGHSH; CDR2 reads LQKENI. The CDR3 here is CSSSNTRGNQETQYF. The CDR3 region has the DNA TGTTCCAGCTCAAATACCCGGGGAAACCAAGAGACCCAGTACTTC.